Listed below are T cell receptor beta chains from one sample, sequenced in a study of blood T cell repertoires in COVID-19. Assay used: immunoSEQ multiplex PCR; TCRdb lists only in-frame clones, some missing. The sample lists 250,000 or so clones, around 89% occurring once. The source material was peripheral blood. These receptors were collected from a woman aged 55-69 years with COVID-19, enrolled during active disease. Each CDR3 is given with its conserved first and last residue. D genes are given only for firm matches. Part of the rows lack a size; the others show once, few, many or a class for expanded clones.

clone size | J gene | V gene | D gene | CDR3 protein | CDR3 DNA
NA | TRBJ1-2 | TRBV7-9 | TRBD1 | CASGQPGGRYGYTF | TGTGCCAGCGGTCAGCCAGGGGGCCGCTATGGCTACACCTTC
NA | TRBJ1-4 | TRBV19 | NA | CASSIFRTNEKLFF | TGTGCCAGTAGTATATTCCGGACTAATGAAAAACTGTTTTTT
NA | TRBJ2-7 | TRBV27 | NA | CASSLRQAISYEQYF | TGTGCCAGCAGTCTCCGACAGGCCATTTCCTACGAGCAGTACTTC
NA | TRBJ2-6 | TRBV9 | TRBD1 | CASSVGQGFGANVLTF | TGTGCCAGCAGCGTAGGACAGGGGTTTGGGGCCAACGTCCTGACTTTC
NA | TRBJ1-2 | TRBV7-6 | TRBD1 | CASSTRQGAHSF | TGTGCCAGCAGCACCAGACAGGGGGCCCACTCGTTC
NA | TRBJ2-7 | TRBV4-3 | NA | CASSLAANSYEQYF | TGCGCCAGCAGCCTAGCAGCTAACTCCTACGAGCAGTACTTC
NA | TRBJ1-1 | TRBV27 | TRBD1 | CASSPTGVNTEAFF | TGTGCCAGCAGTCCGACAGGGGTCAACACTGAAGCTTTCTTT
NA | TRBJ1-2 | TRBV7-9 | NA | CASSLIVSLDVNYGYTF | TGTGCCAGCAGCTTAATTGTCAGTCTCGATGTTAACTATGGCTACACCTTC
NA | TRBJ2-3 | TRBV11-2 | NA | CASSFTVTQYF | TGTGCCAGCTCCTTCACGGTTACGCAGTATTTT
NA | TRBJ1-4 | TRBV7-2 | TRBD1 | CASSLGPGQTNEKLFF | TGTGCCAGCAGCTTAGGACCGGGACAGACTAATGAAAAACTGTTTTTT
NA | TRBJ1-6 | TRBV6-6 | TRBD1 | CASKKREGQGNSPLHF | TGTGCCAGCAAAAAACGTGAAGGACAGGGCAATTCACCCCTCCACTTT
NA | TRBJ1-1 | TRBV7-2 | NA | CASSLALGATEAFF | TGTGCCAGCAGCTTAGCTTTAGGGGCCACTGAAGCTTTCTTT
NA | TRBJ2-5 | TRBV11-3 | TRBD1 | CASSLGDRGSQETQYF | TGTGCCAGCAGCTTAGGCGACAGGGGGTCTCAAGAGACCCAGTACTTC
NA | TRBJ1-1 | TRBV4-1 | NA | CASSQVRGNTEAFF | TGCGCCAGCAGCCAAGTCCGGGGGAACACTGAAGCTTTCTTT
NA | TRBJ1-1 | TRBV10-3 | NA | CAISSPQDSSLAEAFF | TGTGCCATCTCCTCCCCACAGGACAGTTCCCTGGCTGAAGCTTTCTTT
once | TRBJ2-3 | TRBV4-3 | TRBD2 | CASSLRAGLRTDTQYF | TGCGCCAGCAGCCTCCGAGCGGGACTTCGCACAGATACGCAGTATTTT
NA | TRBJ2-2 | TRBV19 | NA | CASSIRHGSTGELFF | TGTGCCAGTAGTATCCGACATGGCTCCACCGGGGAGCTGTTTTTT
NA | TRBJ1-1 | TRBV11-2 | NA | CASSVRFGGIEAFF | TGTGCCAGCAGCGTCAGGTTCGGAGGCATCGAAGCTTTCTTT
NA | TRBJ2-5 | TRBV3-1/TRBV3-2 | NA | CASRYSETQYF | TGTGCCAGCAGGTATAGCGAGACCCAGTACTTC